The 20 T cell receptor beta chains below all came from one sample that was sequenced in a study of early T cells in non-severe SARS-CoV-2 infection. One entry per CDR3 protein results from TCRdb running MiXCR on the 5' RACE reads. The sample shows tens of thousands of distinct CDR3 sequences, 10% of them seen only once. This specimen was whole blood, taken at baseline. The receptor set was obtained from an adult who was a healthcare worker with PCR-confirmed SARS-CoV-2 infection or an uninfected control (not recorded which).

This clonotype was picked up a small number of times. The chain joins TRBV29-1 to TRBJ1-1; a weak D match, TRBD1 (5 bases). The CDR3 length is 12 residues. The V gene lost 4 bases and the J gene lost 5 bases, with 11 bases spanning the gap. Germline CDR1 reads SQVTM; CDR2 reads ANQGSEA. CDR3 DNA sequence: TGCAGCGTTGTATGGGGACGGACTGAAGCTTTCTTT. Translating it yields CSVVWGRTEAFF.

This clonotype was counted ten times or more. One junction end disagrees with the germline gene, perhaps due to a read error. The chain recombines TRBV2 with TRBJ2-1; maybe TRBD2 (6 bases). CDR1 and CDR2 (germline): SNHLY, FYNNEI. The CDR3 consists of 14 residues. The CDR3 DNA reads TGTGCCAGCAGCGAAGGGACTCCTCAGGGTGAGCAGTTCTTC. This translates into CASSEGTPQGEQFF.

The chain has TRBV11-2 and TRBJ2-7, with D maybe TRBD1 (6 bases). This CDR3 has 14 residues. V was cut by 4 bases and J by 2 bases, with 12 bases left in between. The germline CDR1 and CDR2 sequences are SGHAT and FQNNGV. CDR3 sequence reads: CASSYDRYTYEQYF. CDR3 DNA sequence: TGTGCCAGCAGCTATGACAGGTATACCTACGAGCAGTACTTC.

This clonotype was seen more than once but under ten times. The chain couples TRBV4-1 to TRBJ2-2, with 9 bases fitting TRBD1. CDR1 and CDR2 from the germline V gene are MGHRA and YSYEKL. J gave up 6 bases and V 4 bases, and 6 bases lay outside the gene matches. The CDR3 extends over 15 amino acids. CDR3 amino acids: CASSRGQGSSGELFF. The CDR3 DNA sequence: TGCGCCAGCAGCCGCGGACAGGGGTCGTCCGGGGAGCTGTTTTTT.

This clonotype was counted at least ten times. In nucleotides, the CDR3 is TGTGCCTGGAGAGCAGGGGGGGTGAACACTGAAGCTTTCTTT. This encodes CAWRAGGVNTEAFF. V and J are TRBV30 and TRBJ1-1; 7 bases are shared with TRBD1. CDR1 GTSNPN and CDR2 SVGIG come from the germline V gene (reference sequence). Trimming took 3 bases from V and 0 from J; bases not matched to a gene: 4. CDR3 size: 14 residues.

The chain employs TRBV2 and TRBJ2-6; unclear D gene. This CDR3 is built from 15 residues. The germline CDR1 and CDR2 sequences are SNHLY and FYNNEI. Between the trimmed V and J ends, which lost 3 bases and 4 bases, there was a span of 10 bases. In DNA, the CDR3 is TGTGCCAGCAGTGAGGATGTCTCCGGGGCCAACGTCCTGACTTTC. Its protein is CASSEDVSGANVLTF.

V usage is TRBV27 and J usage is TRBJ2-1, with a possible D match to TRBD1 (5 bases). Per the germline V gene, CDR1 is MNHEY and CDR2 is SMNVEV (reference sequence). With 7 bases removed from V and 8 bases from J, the gap between germline ends came to 15 bases. This CDR3 region has 13 residues. The CDR3 DNA follows: TGTGCCAGCACTTCCGTAACAGGCGATGAGCAGTTCTTC. Its translation: CASTSVTGDEQFF.

This clonotype was detected ten times or more. The chain couples TRBV12-3 or TRBV12-4 to TRBJ1-5, with unresolved D. The CDR3 loop spans 13 amino acids. Trimming took off 5 bases at V and 9 bases at J, with 14 bases between the two ends. CDR3 amino acids: CASSLSILGPQHF. CDR3 sequence (DNA): TGTGCCAGCAGTCTGTCAATCCTCGGGCCCCAGCATTTT.

This clonotype was recorded a few times. This rearrangement joins TRBV18 to TRBJ1-4, with D uncertain. Trimming shortened V by 6 bases and J by 8 bases, and 16 bases separated the two germline ends. The CDR3 sequence is 14 residues long. Germline CDR1 KGHSH, CDR2 LQKENI. Here the CDR3 DNA reads TGTGCCAGCTCTGAGCGGAAGGGTTTCGAAAAACTGTTTTTT. Translating it yields CASSERKGFEKLFF. Full variable domain (outside the CDR3, taken from reference TRBV18 and TRBJ1-4): NAGVMQNPRHLVRRRGQEARLRCSPMKGHSHVYWYRQLPEEGLKFMVYLQKENIIDESGMPKERFSAEFPKEGPSILRIQQVVRGDSAAYFCASSERKGFEKLFFGSGTQLSVL.

This clonotype was detected only a few times. The genes are TRBV6-2 or TRBV6-3 and TRBJ2-3, with 11 bases lining up with TRBD2. Germline V CDR1 and CDR2: MNHEY, SVGEGT. V lost 0 bases and J lost 2; bases outside the gene matches: 4. The CDR3 has 17 residues. The CDR3 is CASSYSGLAELTDTQYF. The DNA of the CDR3 is TGTGCCAGCAGTTACTCGGGACTAGCGGAACTCACAGATACGCAGTATTTT.

The chain couples TRBV12-3 or TRBV12-4 to TRBJ1-2, with D perhaps TRBD1 (6 bases). Trimming stripped 6 bases from V and 2 bases from J, with 13 bases between. CDR3 length equals 14 residues. DNA of the CDR3: TGTGCCAGCAGCCTCAGGGGTCCGAACTATGGCTACACCTTC. Translated, it gives CASSLRGPNYGYTF.

This clonotype was seen a few times. The rearrangement joins TRBV7-9 to TRBJ2-4; no firm D call. The germline CDR1 and CDR2 sequences are SEHNR and FQNEAQ (reference sequence). CDR3 size: 12 residues. Trimming took off 3 bases at V and 3 bases at J, with 3 bases between the two ends. In DNA form, the CDR3 reads TGTGCCAGCAGCTTCGACAAAAACATTCAGTACTTC. It encodes CASSFDKNIQYF.

This clonotype turned up a few times. The chain couples TRBV20-1 to TRBJ2-2; either TRBD1 or TRBD2 may fit D (5 bases each). V was trimmed by 1 base and J by 0 bases, leaving 9 bases between them. This CDR3 has 15 amino acids. Germline V gene sequence: CDR1 DFQATT, CDR2 SNEGSKA (reference sequence). The chain's CDR3 is CSARAGHANTGELFF. In DNA, the CDR3 is TGCAGTGCTAGAGCGGGGCACGCGAACACCGGGGAGCTGTTTTTT.

This clonotype was seen a few times. V and J are TRBV4-3 and TRBJ1-1; TRBD1 agrees at 7 bases. Germline values: CDR1 LGHNA, CDR2 YSLEER. The trim removed 3 bases at V and 10 bases at J, leaving 14 bases unmatched. There are 15 residues in the CDR3. The chain's CDR3 is CASSQTMRGGRRAFF. CDR3 bases: TGCGCCAGCAGCCAGACAATGCGAGGGGGCCGGAGAGCTTTCTTT.

The genes are TRBV6-7 and TRBJ2-3; D not resolved. TRBV6-7 counts as an open reading frame of uncertain function. With 0 bases removed from V and 1 base from J, the gap between germline ends came to 14 bases. The CDR3 extends over 17 amino acids. The CDR3 spells CASSYSSTRNRTDTQYF. DNA for the CDR3: TGTGCCAGCAGTTACTCATCAACACGGAACCGCACAGATACGCAGTATTTT.

The gene calls are TRBV11-2 and TRBJ2-7; TRBD2 matches at 8 bases. The CDR3 is 17 amino acids. The trim removed 5 bases at V and 3 bases at J, leaving 15 bases unmatched. Germline V gives CDR1 SGHAT, CDR2 FQNNGV. The CDR3 DNA reads TGTGCCAGCAGCCCCAGTCCCCTCGGGGGGGCCCACTACGAGCAGTACTTC. Translated: CASSPSPLGGAHYEQYF. The entire variable domain, with the rest obtained from reference TRBV11-2 and TRBJ2-7, is as follows: EAGVAQSPRYKIIEKRQSVAFWCNPISGHATLYWYQQILGQGPKLLIQFQNNGVVDDSQLPKDRFSAERLKGVDSTLKIQPAKLEDSAVYLCASSPSPLGGAHYEQYFGPGTRLTVT.

This clonotype was seen more than once but under ten times. The chain links TRBV5-5 to TRBJ2-4; D is perhaps TRBD1 (6 bases). This CDR3 spans 13 amino acids. Germline V gene data show CDR1 as SGHKS and CDR2 as YYEKEE (reference sequence). The ends were cut back, 4 bases at V and 6 bases at J, with 11 bases in the middle. For the CDR3, the DNA is TGTGCCAGCAGCAAGGGACATTCAAACATTCAGTACTTC. Translated, it gives CASSKGHSNIQYF.

The chain recombines TRBV9 with TRBJ2-2; TRBD2 aligns across 9 bases. The CDR3 spans 17 residues. The V segment lost 4 bases and the J segment 0 bases; nucleotides outside the gene matches: 7. In germline, CDR1 is SGDLS, CDR2 YYNGEE. In nucleotides, the CDR3 is TGTGCCAGCAGCCCGCGGGGGGGAGCCACGAACACCGGGGAGCTGTTTTTT. It is translated as CASSPRGGATNTGELFF. Complete variable domain (other parts from reference TRBV9 and TRBJ2-2): DSGVTQTPKHLITATGQRVTLRCSPRSGDLSVYWYQQSLDQGLQFLIQYYNGEERAKGNILERFSAQQFPDLHSELNLSSLELGDSALYFCASSPRGGATNTGELFFGEGSRLTVL.

The rearrangement uses TRBV6-5 and TRBJ1-2; D uncertain. Germline V gives CDR1 MNHEY, CDR2 SVGAGI. The CDR3 extends over 13 amino acids. The ends were cut back, 6 bases at V and 4 bases at J, with 12 bases in the middle. In DNA form, the CDR3 reads TGTGCCAGCAGAACCCCCCGGGCCTATGGCTACACCTTC. Encoded protein: CASRTPRAYGYTF.

In its sample, this clonotype was seen a few times. The V gene is TRBV14, the J gene TRBJ1-2; D is unresolved. V was pared by 2 bases and J by 6 bases, with 7 bases between. The germline CDR1 and CDR2 sequences are SGHDN and FVKESK. The CDR3 has 12 residues. CDR3 residues: CASSQWKDGYTF. The CDR3 region has the DNA TGTGCCAGCAGCCAATGGAAGGATGGCTACACCTTC.